These T cell receptor beta chains were read from a single sample in a study of shared clonotypes between healthy human individuals. The data were produced by immunoSEQ multiplex PCR, yet TCRdb's version contains in-frame clones alone and is incomplete. Among millions of clones listed, approximately 90% were seen once. The sample comprised naive CD4+ T cells sorted from blood. The source of these receptors is a young man in good health. CDR3s leave out the opening cysteine and the closing phenylalanine or tryptophan. Fields, in order: J gene, V gene, CDR3 length, CDR3 protein.

J: TRBJ1-1; V: TRBV6-5; length: 13; CDR3: ASQTSRGSNTEAF
J: TRBJ2-3; V: TRBV15; length: 13; CDR3: ATSRLAGGSDTQY
J: TRBJ1-1; V: TRBV28; length: 13; CDR3: ASSSAGEGNTEAF
J: TRBJ1-3; V: TRBV7-9; length: 16; CDR3: ASSTRDREPHSGNTIY
J: TRBJ2-1; V: TRBV7-2; length: 13; CDR3: ASSLDLLQHNEQF
J: TRBJ2-3; V: TRBV19; length: 11; CDR3: ASSPRIADTQY
J: TRBJ2-3; V: TRBV6-6; length: 11; CDR3: ASTRDSTDTQY
J: TRBJ2-6; V: TRBV18; length: 16; CDR3: ASSPRDSSRDGANVLT
J: TRBJ1-6; V: TRBV4-1; length: 11; CDR3: ASSRTRDSPLH
J: TRBJ1-4; V: TRBV6-5; length: 12; CDR3: ASSYGRDGEKLF
J: .; V: TRBV4-1; length: 12; CDR3: ASSPTPWGGEQY
J: TRBJ1-3; V: TRBV6-1; length: 13; CDR3: ASSESGYSGNTIY
J: TRBJ1-5; V: TRBV7-7; length: 11; CDR3: ASSLGPNQPQH
J: TRBJ1-2; V: TRBV7-3; length: 13; CDR3: ASSLTGQTEGGYT
J: TRBJ2-5; V: TRBV5-6; length: 13; CDR3: ASSFKAGGRETQY
J: TRBJ2-2; V: TRBV6-5; length: 13; CDR3: ASREGTGNTGELF
J: TRBJ2-1; V: TRBV10-3; length: 12; CDR3: ATRLAGVRDEQF
J: TRBJ2-3; V: TRBV5-1; length: 15; CDR3: ASSPWMTGRSTDTQY
J: .; V: TRBV30; length: 12; CDR3: AWSVLGQFDEQY
J: TRBJ2-3; V: TRBV7-2; length: 12; CDR3: ASSLSGATDTQY
J: TRBJ1-6; V: TRBV7-2; length: 13; CDR3: ASSLDRLHNSPLH
J: TRBJ1-5; V: TRBV6-1; length: 12; CDR3: ASSPIVGNQPQH
J: TRBJ1-6; V: TRBV30; length: 13; CDR3: AWSPGGADNSPLH
J: TRBJ2-7; V: TRBV2; length: 12; CDR3: ASSLTGVGNEQY
J: TRBJ2-7; V: TRBV4-1; length: 13; CDR3: ASSQQQGTPYEQY
J: TRBJ2-5; V: TRBV6-1; length: 13; CDR3: ASSERTGRGETQY
J: TRBJ2-7; V: TRBV11-2; length: 10; CDR3: ASSLMGTEQY
J: TRBJ2-7; V: TRBV4-1; length: 12; CDR3: ASSQDPGPYEQY
J: TRBJ1-5; V: TRBV6-5; length: 10; CDR3: ASGSFNQPQH
J: TRBJ1-1; V: TRBV18; length: 15; CDR3: ASSPLPRQFLFSEAF
J: TRBJ2-1; V: TRBV27; length: 12; CDR3: ASSFSWGGAEQF
J: TRBJ2-7; V: TRBV28; length: 12; CDR3: ASRWGGTAYEQY
J: TRBJ2-2; V: TRBV7-2; length: 14; CDR3: ASSLNRVENTGELF
J: TRBJ1-5; V: TRBV5-6; length: 9; CDR3: ASSLRQPQH
J: TRBJ2-3; V: TRBV13; length: 15; CDR3: ASSQPWGERGADTQY
J: TRBJ1-4; V: TRBV5-1; length: 12; CDR3: ASSWGPGDEKLF
J: TRBJ2-3; V: TRBV5-1; length: 11; CDR3: ASSTNSVDTQY